Each of the 18 T cell receptor beta chains below was sequenced from the same sample in a study of blood T cells in healthy people across ages. With a J-beta primer mix and a sample-barcoded 5' primer, a second PCR ran 7 to 11 cycles. One entry per CDR3 protein, called by TCRdb with MiXCR from the 5' RACE reads. This table holds about 1.7 million distinct CDR3 sequences, 25% to 30% found once. Sequences were obtained from blood. The receptors originated from a woman younger than 45 in good health.

This clonotype came up many times. The gene calls are TRBV7-2 and TRBJ2-1, with D uncertain. Trimming pared 5 bases from V and 3 bases from J, leaving 14 bases between. Germline CDR1 is SGHTA and CDR2 is FQGNSA. The CDR3 runs to 15 residues. The CDR3 coding sequence is TGTGCCAGCAGCGATCTAGAAAGGGACTACAATGAGCAGTTCTTC. As protein: CASSDLERDYNEQFF.

This clonotype was seen a few times. V gene TRBV5-1 combines with J gene TRBJ1-4, with D perhaps TRBD1 (6 bases). Germline values: CDR1 SGHRS, CDR2 YFSETQ. CDR3 length equals 14 residues. V shed 4 bases and J shed 5 bases, with 12 bases lying between them. The CDR3 nucleotides read TGCGCCAGCAGCGTCGGACAGTCAAATGAAAAACTGTTTTTT. Translating gives CASSVGQSNEKLFF. Variable domain in full (rest from reference TRBV5-1 and TRBJ1-4): KAGVTQTPRYLIKTRGQQVTLSCSPISGHRSVSWYQQTPGQGLQFLFEYFSETQRNKGNFPGRFSGRQFSNSRSEMNVSTLELGDSALYLCASSVGQSNEKLFFGSGTQLSVL.

V usage is TRBV4-1 and J usage is TRBJ1-4, with D unclear. CDR1 and CDR2 from the germline V gene are MGHRA and YSYEKL. The V and J ends lost 3 bases and 10 bases respectively, with 3 bases between them. The CDR3 spans 10 residues. This CDR3 is CASSQGKLFF. CDR3 DNA: TGCGCCAGCAGCCAGGGAAAACTGTTTTTT.

The chain employs TRBV30 and TRBJ2-1; 8 bases are a match to TRBD2. V shed 3 bases, J shed 7 bases, and the junction held 8 bases outside the gene matches. Germline CDR1 reads GTSNPN; CDR2 reads SVGIG (reference sequence). The CDR3 consists of 14 residues. The CDR3 reads CAWRGGSGRNEQFF. CDR3 DNA: TGTGCCTGGAGGGGGGGCAGCGGGAGAAATGAGCAGTTCTTC.

The sample holds one count of this clonotype. This sequence joins TRBV20-1 and TRBJ2-3, with 11 bases identical to TRBD2. V was clipped by 4 bases and J by 4 bases; unmatched bases: 7. CDR1 is DFQATT, CDR2 SNEGSKA, per germline (reference sequence). This CDR3 spans 15 amino acids. The CDR3: CSAIRIAGGADTQYF. In DNA form, the CDR3 reads TGCAGTGCTATAAGAATAGCGGGAGGGGCAGATACGCAGTATTTT.

In its sample, this clonotype was seen many times. The chain has TRBV29-1 and TRBJ2-7, with D perhaps matching TRBD2 (5 bases). The germline V and J ends were trimmed by 3 bases and 0 bases, with 12 bases remaining between them. The CDR3 extends over 14 amino acids. Germline values: CDR1 SQVTM, CDR2 ANQGSEA. CDR3: CSVERPGYSYEQYF. Here the CDR3 DNA reads TGCAGCGTTGAGAGACCGGGATACTCCTACGAGCAGTACTTC.

This sequence joins TRBV27 and TRBJ2-1, with 7 bases that match TRBD1. The V and J ends lost 5 bases and 0 bases, in that order; junction bases with no gene match: 7. Germline assignment: CDR1 MNHEY and CDR2 SMNVEV (reference sequence). CDR3 size: 16 residues. The CDR3 nucleotides read TGTGCCAGCAGTACCGGGACAGCCAGCTCCTACAATGAGCAGTTCTTC. This translates into CASSTGTASSYNEQFF.

Only a few counts were recorded for this clonotype. The chain carries TRBV6-6 and TRBJ2-3; D may be TRBD1 (6 bases). CDR1 is MNHNY, CDR2 SVGAGI, per germline (reference sequence). The CDR3 consists of 17 residues. Trimming left V 8 bases short and J 0 bases short, with 21 bases between. Here the CDR3 reads CASYLGKGVSSTDTQYF. CDR3 nucleotides: TGTGCCAGCTATCTCGGGAAGGGGGTCTCTAGCACAGATACGCAGTATTTT.

This chain joins TRBV5-1 and TRBJ2-5; possible D gene TRBD1, 6 bases. The V gene lost 4 bases and the J gene lost 1 base, with 14 bases spanning the gap. This CDR3 is built from 15 residues. Germline CDR1 SGHRS, CDR2 YFSETQ. The CDR3 bases are TGCGCCAGCAGCGACGCGACAGGCCCCCAAGAGACCCAGTACTTC. It encodes CASSDATGPQETQYF.

This clonotype was found a few times. The chain recombines TRBV29-1 with TRBJ1-1, with 10 bases identical to TRBD1. CDR3 length: 15 amino acids. Germline V gene lookup returns CDR1 SQVTM and CDR2 ANQGSEA. V gave up 4 bases and J gave up 0 bases; unmatched junction bases: 5. This CDR3 reads CSVAVTGGLNTEAFF. In nucleotides, the CDR3 is TGCAGCGTTGCCGTGACAGGGGGCTTGAACACTGAAGCTTTCTTT.

In the case of this clonotype: One end of the junction does not line up with germline, which may come from a read error. V and J are TRBV6-5 and TRBJ2-3; 9 bases map to TRBD1. This CDR3 is built from 15 residues. Germline CDR1 MNHEY, CDR2 SVGAGI. The CDR3: CASRATGGMSDTRYF. The CDR3 DNA reads as TGTGCCAGCAGAGCCACAGGGGGCATGTCAGATACGCGGTATTTT.

As to this clonotype: A much larger clone sits a single nucleotide away, making a read error possible. The chain employs TRBV6-1 and TRBJ2-5, with a tentative D call TRBD2 (6 bases). The length of the CDR3 is 14 residues. Germline CDR1 MNHNS, CDR2 SASEGT. Between the trimmed V and J ends, which lost 1 base and 11 bases, there was a span of 17 bases. The CDR3 nucleotides read TGTGCCAGCAGTGAAGGGACTATTCGCAATGAGCAGTACTTC. This codes for CASSEGTIRNEQYF.

The chain couples TRBV5-4 to TRBJ2-1; D is unclear. Germline lookup yields CDR1 SGHNT and CDR2 YYREEE (reference sequence). Trimming cost V 4 bases and J 3 bases, with 8 bases left between them. The CDR3 contains 13 residues. DNA of the CDR3: TGTGCCAGCAGCGTCCCCGGCTACAATGAGCAGTTCTTC. This translates into CASSVPGYNEQFF.

A word on this clonotype: A single base separates this from a much larger clone, so it may be a read error. Given the absence of the conserved phenylalanine or tryptophan at the CDR3 end, a read error is likely. The J gene is TRBJ1-2, the V gene TRBV20-1; no definite D call. With 3 bases removed from V and 5 bases from J, the gap between germline ends came to 13 bases. Germline CDR1 is DFQATT and CDR2 is SNEGSKA (reference sequence). CDR3 size: 13 residues. The CDR3 nucleotides read TGCAGTGCTAGCGATGGGGATAGTTATGGCTACACCGTC. It specifies CSASDGDSYGYTV.

This clonotype turned up a few times. Because the CDR3's place on the DNA is in doubt, the DNA is left out and the CDR3 is given as listed by TCRdb. CDR3 sequence reads: CASSFATGTATF. The chain couples TRBV28 to TRBJ1-2. Per the germline V gene, CDR1 is MDHEN and CDR2 is SYDVKM. The CDR3 length is 12 residues, termini included.

The chain is built from TRBV29-1 and TRBJ1-2; unclear D gene. Germline CDR1 reads SQVTM; CDR2 reads ANQGSEA. The CDR3 runs 15 residues. V was trimmed by 7 bases and J by 3 bases, leaving 21 bases between them. The CDR3 region is CSARVGEYTYYGYTF. CDR3 bases: TGCAGCGCCCGGGTTGGGGAGTACACCTACTATGGCTACACCTTC. Together with reference TRBV29-1 and TRBJ1-2, the CDR3 gives the full variable domain: SAVISQKPSRDICQRGTSLTIQCQVDSQVTMMFWYRQQPGQSLTLIATANQGSEATYESGFVIDKFPISRPNLTFSTLTVSNMSPEDSSIYLCSARVGEYTYYGYTFGSGTRLTVV.

This chain uses TRBV7-9 with TRBJ1-1; D is unresolved. This CDR3 has 11 residues. V was pared by 5 bases and J by 8 bases, with 9 bases between. The germline V gene has CDR1 SEHNR and CDR2 FQNEAQ (reference sequence). The CDR3 bases are TGTGCCAGCAGCCAACAGATCGAAGCTTTCTTT. It is translated as CASSQQIEAFF.

This clonotype was counted only a few times. The J gene is TRBJ1-5, the V gene TRBV24-1; 8 bases are shared with TRBD1. The germline gives CDR1 KGHDR, CDR2 SFDVKD. V trimming: 4 bases; J trimming: 7 bases; junction bases outside the gene matches: 11. CDR3 length: 16 residues. CDR3 protein: CATSDPGQGGSQPQHF. For the CDR3, the DNA is TGTGCCACCAGTGACCCCGGACAGGGCGGATCACAGCCCCAGCATTTT.